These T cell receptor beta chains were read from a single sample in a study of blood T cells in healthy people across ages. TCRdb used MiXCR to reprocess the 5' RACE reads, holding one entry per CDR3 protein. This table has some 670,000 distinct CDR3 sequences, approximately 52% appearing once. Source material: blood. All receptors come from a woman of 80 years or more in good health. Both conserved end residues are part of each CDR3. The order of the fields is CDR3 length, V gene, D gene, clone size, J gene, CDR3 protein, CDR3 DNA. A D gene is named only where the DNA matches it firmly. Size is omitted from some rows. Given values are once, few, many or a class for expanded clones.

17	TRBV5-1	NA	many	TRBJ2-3	CASSPGGTALLTDTQYF	TGCGCCAGCAGCCCTGGGGGGACAGCCCTCCTCACAGATACGCAGTATTTT
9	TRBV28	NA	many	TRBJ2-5	CASGQTQYF	TGTGCCAGCGGGCAGACCCAGTACTTC
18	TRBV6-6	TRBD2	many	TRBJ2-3	CASSYSTSGWGLGDTQYF	TGTGCCAGCAGTTACTCGACTAGCGGGTGGGGATTGGGAGATACGCAGTATTTT
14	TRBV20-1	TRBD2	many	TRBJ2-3	CSARLAGVLDTQYF	TGCAGTGCACGATTAGCGGGAGTATTAGATACGCAGTATTTT
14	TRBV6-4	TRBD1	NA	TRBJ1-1	CASREDRGNTEAFF	TGTGCCAGCCGCGAGGACAGGGGGAACACTGAAGCTTTCTTT
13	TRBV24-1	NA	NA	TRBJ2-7	CAASPGAYNEQYF	TGTGCCGCCAGCCCCGGGGCCTACAATGAGCAGTACTTC
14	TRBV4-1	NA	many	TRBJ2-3	CASSTRDSTDTQYF	TGCGCCAGCAGCACCCGGGACAGCACAGATACGCAGTATTTT
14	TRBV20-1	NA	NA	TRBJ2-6	CSGTESSGANVLTF	TGCAGTGGAACGGAGTCCTCTGGGGCCAACGTCCTGACTTTC
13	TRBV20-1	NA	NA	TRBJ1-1	CSAINTGKTEAFF	TGCAGTGCTATAAACACAGGGAAAACTGAAGCTTTCTTT
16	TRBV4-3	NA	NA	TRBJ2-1	CASSQDDGGLHNEQFF	TGCGCCAGCAGCCAAGACGACGGGGGACTTCACAATGAGCAGTTCTTC
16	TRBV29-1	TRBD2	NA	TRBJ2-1	CSAKERDRSSYNEQFF	TGCAGCGCAAAAGAGCGGGATAGGAGCTCCTACAATGAGCAGTTCTTC
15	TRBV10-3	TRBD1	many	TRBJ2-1	CAIRSGQSSYNEQFF	TGTGCCATCAGATCGGGACAGAGCTCCTACAATGAGCAGTTCTTC
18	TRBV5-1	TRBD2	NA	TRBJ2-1	CASSPEPRLAGIYNEQFF	TGCGCCAGCAGCCCGGAGCCTAGACTAGCGGGGATATACAATGAGCAGTTCTTC
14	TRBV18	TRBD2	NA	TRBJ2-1	CASSPSGSWNEQFF	TGTGCCAGCTCACCAAGCGGGAGTTGGAATGAGCAGTTCTTC
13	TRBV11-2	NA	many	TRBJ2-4	CASARALVGIQYF	TGTGCCTCCGCGCGGGCTCTGGTGGGCATTCAGTACTTC
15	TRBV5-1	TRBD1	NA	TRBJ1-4	CASSWTGAGDEKLFF	TGCGCCAGCAGCTGGACAGGGGCCGGTGATGAAAAACTGTTTTTT
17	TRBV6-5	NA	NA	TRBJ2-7	CASSYDGKLASTYEQYF	TGTGCCAGCAGTTACGATGGGAAATTAGCCTCAACCTACGAGCAGTACTTC
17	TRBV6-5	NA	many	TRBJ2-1	CASGMGWVSSSYNEQFF	TGTGCCAGCGGAATGGGGTGGGTCTCCAGCTCCTACAATGAGCAGTTCTTC